This T cell receptor beta chain stems from a study of CXCR3-negative and CXCR3-positive naive CD8 T cells. Study overall: Around 130 million TRB reads were obtained overall (about 1.5 +/- 0.3 million per library). Study-wide findings and caveats: Partly lower CXCR3 expression followed cryopreservation, and most assays relied on fresh PBMCs. Similarly elevated diversity marked both naive subsets, with memory CD8+ cells showing far lower diversity.

Comments on this clonotype: Its antigen is unknown.

A CD45RO-CCR7+CD27+CD95- phenotype identified naive CD8+ T cells. The libraries of TRB cDNA were prepared using 5' RACE with UMI labels. TCRdb reprocessed the 5' RACE reads and stores each CDR3 protein as one record, lacking DNA. Its listing shows some 130,000 distinct CDR3 sequences. The CDR3 is 13 amino acids. Germline CDR1 and CDR2: SGHVS and FNYEAQ. The chain employs TRBV7-6 and TRBJ2-7. The TCR sequence derives from a human donor in good health. Some clones in this sample may be carry-over from other donors' samples. Sequencing was performed on naive CXCR3- CD8+ T cells from blood. Subset defined: CD45RO-CCR7+CD27+CD95- naive CD8+ T cells lacking CXCR3 (TNR3-). The CDR3 sequence is CASSLAVFKEQYF.